The present TCR beta chain was sequenced within a study of blood T cell repertoires in COVID-19. This clone occurred once. Here immunoSEQ multiplex PCR was the method, and the copy in TCRdb shows in-frame clones only, minus some. The data hold 200,000 to 250,000 clones, with approximately 80% observed a single time. The CDR3 covers 13 residues. Germline assignment: CDR1 SGHNT and CDR2 YENEEA. V gave up 2 bases and J gave up 5 bases, with 9 bases separating them. The material sequenced was peripheral blood. This chain uses TRBV11-3 with TRBJ1-1; D uncertain. The sequence was obtained from a woman aged 80 or older with acute or convalescent COVID-19. This CDR3 reads CASSLNVQTEAFF. CDR3 sequence (DNA): TGTGCCAGCAGCTTAAACGTCCAGACTGAAGCTTTCTTT. The entire variable domain, with the rest obtained from reference TRBV11-3 and TRBJ1-1, is as follows: EAGVVQSPRYKIIEKKQPVAFWCNPISGHNTLYWYLQNLGQGPELLIRYENEEAVDDSQLPKDRFSAERLKGVDSTLKIQPAELGDSAVYLCASSLNVQTEAFFGQGTRLTVV.